This paragraph covers one T cell receptor (beta chain) sequence. The antigen is unknown. Here immunoSEQ multiplex PCR was the method, and the copy in TCRdb shows in-frame clones only, minus some. The sample includes 200,000 or so clones, almost 95% of them seen just once. This entry comes from a study of T cell responses to AZD1222 COVID-19 vaccine. The V gene lost 0 bases and the J gene lost 6 bases, with 6 bases spanning the gap. The CDR3 is 13 residues long. Germline loops: CDR1 MNHNS, CDR2 SASEGT. Study observations and caveats: Repertoire sampling happened only post peak T cell response.

Sequenced material: peripheral blood, taken on day 0 of AZD1222 vaccination. V and J are TRBV6-1 and TRBJ1-5; D uncertain. The sequence was collected from an adult in good health. The CDR3 loop is CASSEALLQPQHF. CDR3 nucleotide sequence: TGTGCCAGCAGTGAAGCGCTTCTTCAGCCCCAGCATTTT.